The 13 T cell receptor beta chains in this list originate from one sample, sequenced in a study of metastatic and nonmetastatic thyroid tumors (dated by TCRdb to the early 2020s). Before undergoing thyroid surgery, none of the patients had been given any kind of treatment. Library preparation was by PCR. The instrument was an Illumina HiSeq 4000. The raw public reads went through TCRdb reprocessing: fastp at Q25, MiXCR clone calling, in-frame beta chains kept. In all, the sample holds approximately 41,000 clones, and less than 25% of those were seen once. Roughly 15% of the sample is in the top ten clones. The sequenced sample was tumor tissue. All receptors come from a female donor with papillary thyroid cancer or a benign thyroid nodule (not recorded which). Some clones in this sample may be carry-over from other donors' samples.

This clone showed up many times. V and J are TRBV2 and TRBJ1-2; 8 bases agree with TRBD1. V lost 7 bases and J lost 4; bases outside the gene matches: 8. CDR3 length: 14 residues. Germline V lookup: CDR1 SNHLY, CDR2 FYNNEI. DNA for the CDR3: TGTGCCAGCACTCTGACAGGGGCCCTCTATGGCTACACCTTC. Its protein is CASTLTGALYGYTF.

The V and J genes are TRBV28 and TRBJ1-5, with TRBD1 as a possible D gene (6 bases). In germline, CDR1 is MDHEN, CDR2 SYDVKM. CDR3 length: 15 amino acids. Trimming pared 2 bases from V and 9 bases from J, leaving 17 bases between. The CDR3 sequence: CASSLAGGAPGPQHF. The CDR3 coding sequence is TGTGCCAGCAGTTTAGCGGGGGGCGCCCCGGGGCCCCAGCATTTT.

This clone was found many times. This chain joins TRBV27 and TRBJ1-1; D may be TRBD1 (5 bases). Germline-derived CDR1 and CDR2 are MNHEY and SMNVEV (reference sequence). Deletions cut 0 bases from V and 4 bases from J, with 12 bases between. This CDR3 is built from 15 residues. The CDR3 reads CASSLSWGWGTEAFF. CDR3 in DNA: TGTGCCAGCAGTTTATCGTGGGGGTGGGGCACTGAAGCTTTCTTT.

The chain links TRBV7-3 to TRBJ2-2, with unresolved D. Trimming removed 2 bases from V and 5 bases from J, with 6 bases in between. Germline values: CDR1 SGHTA, CDR2 FQGTGA. CDR3 size: 13 residues. CDR3 in amino acids: CASSLRDTGELFF. The DNA for the CDR3 is TGTGCCAGCAGCTTACGAGATACCGGGGAGCTGTTTTTT.

The chain combines TRBV20-1 with TRBJ1-1; no reliable D call. Germline V gene sequence: CDR1 DFQATT, CDR2 SNEGSKA (reference sequence). CDR3 length: 13 amino acids. V was cut by 1 base and J by 1 base, with 7 bases left in between. In DNA form, the CDR3 reads TGCAGTGCTAGAGGTTTCGAGAACACTGAAGCTTTCTTT. This sequence encodes CSARGFENTEAFF.

The chain links TRBV18 to TRBJ1-1; 10 bases are shared with TRBD1. This CDR3 is built from 15 residues. CDR1 is KGHSH and CDR2 is LQKENI in the germline V gene. The ends lost 2 bases at V and 0 bases at J; junction bases unmatched: 0. The DNA for the CDR3 is TGTGCCAGCTCACCAGGACAGGGGGTGAACACTGAAGCTTTCTTT. Protein: CASSPGQGVNTEAFF. The variable domain in full, completed from reference TRBV18 and TRBJ1-1, reads NAGVMQNPRHLVRRRGQEARLRCSPMKGHSHVYWYRQLPEEGLKFMVYLQKENIIDESGMPKERFSAEFPKEGPSILRIQQVVRGDSAAYFCASSPGQGVNTEAFFGQGTRLTVV.

This CDR3 is CASSPASFDSYNEQFF. The CDR3 DNA reads TGTGCCAGCTCACCTGCTAGCTTCGACTCCTACAATGAGCAGTTCTTC. The rearrangement joins TRBV18 to TRBJ2-1, with TRBD2 as a possible D gene (5 bases). Deletions cut 3 bases from V and 0 bases from J, with 12 bases between. CDR1 and CDR2 from the germline V gene are KGHSH and LQKENI. This CDR3 region has 16 residues.

This clone was recorded at least ten times. V and J are TRBV9 and TRBJ1-3, with D unclear. Germline lookup yields CDR1 SGDLS and CDR2 YYNGEE. The CDR3 contains 14 residues. V lost 2 bases and J 1 base, leaving 7 bases between the germline ends. This CDR3 reads CASSVTSSGNTIYF. The CDR3 coding sequence is TGTGCCAGCAGCGTTACCTCTTCTGGAAACACCATATATTTT.

This clone has a count of ten or more. This chain links TRBV7-9 with TRBJ1-5, with 9 bases identical to TRBD1. This CDR3 has 14 residues. V lost 5 bases and J lost 8; bases outside the gene matches: 7. CDR1 and CDR2 (germline): SEHNR, FQNEAQ (reference sequence). CDR3 coding DNA: TGTGCCAGCAGCCGGGGACAGGGTGAAGAGCCCCAGCATTTT. This translates into CASSRGQGEEPQHF.

The rearrangement joins TRBV18 to TRBJ1-4; D call uncertain. This CDR3 is 14 amino acids long. Deletions cut 3 bases from V and 0 bases from J, with 5 bases between. Germline assignment: CDR1 KGHSH and CDR2 LQKENI. CDR3 loop: CASSPFATNEKLFF. CDR3 coding DNA: TGTGCCAGCTCACCCTTTGCAACTAATGAAAAACTGTTTTTT.

V gene TRBV18 combines with J gene TRBJ1-6; 8 bases are a match to TRBD1. The V and J ends lost 6 bases and 6 bases, in that order; junction bases with no gene match: 4. From germline, CDR1 is KGHSH and CDR2 LQKENI. The length of the CDR3 is 14 residues. The chain's CDR3 is CASSPGQVNSPLHF. CDR3 nucleotide sequence: TGTGCCAGCTCGCCGGGACAGGTTAATTCACCCCTCCACTTT.

The chain carries TRBV4-2 and TRBJ2-5; 7 bases fit TRBD1. The junction had 10 bases not matched to a gene; V was cut back by 2 bases and J by 4 bases. This CDR3 is 16 amino acids long. CDR1 and CDR2 (germline): LGHNA, YNFKEQ. Here the CDR3 reads CASSQSAQGMGETQYF. The CDR3 DNA sequence: TGTGCCAGCAGCCAAAGCGCACAGGGGATGGGAGAGACCCAGTACTTC.

This clone was observed a handful of times. A read error may produce the germline difference seen at one junction end. The chain recombines TRBV19 with TRBJ2-7, with a tentative D call TRBD1 (7 bases). The CDR3 runs to 13 residues. Germline CDR1 and CDR2: LNHDA and SQIVND (reference sequence). The CDR3 reads CSSKVGQRGEHYF. The CDR3 DNA is TGTTCCAGCAAGGTGGGACAGAGGGGGGAGCATTACTTC.